The table lists the clone carrying this T cell receptor (beta chain) with a few counts. This entry is derived from a study of T cells in Graves' hyperthyroidism and ophthalmopathy. After removal of 7 bases from V and 5 bases from J, the junction contained 4 bases not matched to a gene. The length of the CDR3 is 12 residues. The germline V gene encodes CDR1 LNHDA and CDR2 SQIVND (reference sequence). Researchers amplified the TCR beta CDR3 regions from RNA transcripts. During a first-round RT-PCR of the TCR CDR3, the HTBI primer set was used. Using its own MiXCR run on the multiplex PCR reads, TCRdb lists one record per CDR3 protein. The data hold approximately 560,000 distinct CDR3 sequences, with approximately 44% observed a single time.

The chain combines TRBV19 with TRBJ1-1; 7 nucleotides match TRBD1. Sequenced: peripheral blood or thyroid tissue (not recorded which). This receptor was taken from a woman between 18 and 30 years old with Graves' hyperthyroidism. The CDR3 nucleotides read TGTGCCAGTAACGACAGGGCGACTGAAGCTTTCTTT. It translates to CASNDRATEAFF.